One T cell receptor beta chain is described in this entry. Its target is not known. This entry is derived from a study of cytomegalovirus exposure and HLA in healthy donors. Study at large: About 85 million unique TCR sequences came from HLA-typed donors in an early release. Broader study findings: Later, TCR association rates were found to vary by HLA locus, highest for DRB1 and lowest for HLA-C.

Vbeta (60) and Jbeta (13) primers were used in the PCR. Measured with immunoSEQ multiplex PCR; TCRdb has only the in-frame clones, and not every one. The sample records 170,000 or so clones, roughly 79% being singletons. V lost 1 base and J lost 4, with 10 bases in between. The CDR3 is made up of 14 amino acids. CDR1 SGHTA and CDR2 FQGNSA come from the germline V gene. The receptor comes from a woman between 50 and 59 years old in good health and CMV-seropositive. This chain uses TRBV7-2 with TRBJ1-1; D is unclear. Sequences were obtained from PBMCs. The CDR3 DNA reads TGTGCCAGCAGCTTAGGGGTCGAGGGCACTGAAGCTTTCTTT. Translated, it gives CASSLGVEGTEAFF.